Presented here are 13 T cell receptor beta chains from one specimen sequenced in a study of blood T cells in healthy people across ages (dated by TCRdb to 2015 to 2017). Library method: 5' RACE. The instrument given in TCRdb is Illumina HiSeq 2500. A second PCR of about 6 to 12 cycles was performed with a sample-barcoded 5' primer and a J-beta primer mix. The public reads were quality trimmed at Q25 with fastp and then assembled into clones with MiXCR by TCRdb, keeping productive beta chains. One record per CDR3 amino acid sequence lists the most common genes and DNA. The sample includes roughly 800,000 distinct CDR3 sequences, with 58% observed a single time. The ten biggest clones cover 22% of the sample. The specimen was blood. The receptors here all came from a man aged 25 to 40 in good health.

For the CDR3, the DNA is TGCAGTGCCAAAAGATGGACTAGCGGGGAGGTGGCAGATACGCAGTATTTT. It specifies CSAKRWTSGEVADTQYF. This chain links TRBV20-1 with TRBJ2-3; 12 positions agree with TRBD2. V dropped 6 bases and J dropped 4; count of bases not matched to a gene: 14. CDR1 and CDR2 from the germline V gene are DFQATT and SNEGSKA (reference sequence). The CDR3 runs to 17 residues.

This clonotype was seen a handful of times. This sequence joins TRBV7-2 and TRBJ2-7; 9 bases agree with TRBD1. There are 17 residues in the CDR3. Germline V lookup: CDR1 SGHTA, CDR2 FQGNSA. The junction had 14 bases not matched to a gene; V was cut back by 2 bases and J by 6 bases. CDR3 sequence: CASSLYSRGQGGIEQYF. DNA for the CDR3: TGTGCCAGCAGCTTATATAGTCGGGGACAGGGAGGTATCGAGCAGTACTTC.

The chain employs TRBV20-1 and TRBJ2-3; 13 bases fit TRBD2. CDR1 is DFQATT, CDR2 SNEGSKA, per germline (reference sequence). The length of the CDR3 is 15 residues. With V trimmed by 7 bases and J by 6 bases, 10 bases remained unmatched. The CDR3 spells CSVLTSGGFRDTQYF. The CDR3 DNA reads as TGCAGTGTTCTGACTAGCGGGGGGTTCCGGGATACGCAGTATTTT.

The V and J genes are TRBV27 and TRBJ2-7; weak D call: TRBD2 (5 bases). The CDR3 covers 15 residues. Trimming left V 4 bases short and J 7 bases short, with 20 bases between. The germline CDR1 and CDR2 sequences are MNHEY and SMNVEV (reference sequence). In nucleotides, the CDR3 is TGTGCCAGCAGTTCAACGGGATTATTTTACAATGAGCAGTACTTC. It codes for CASSSTGLFYNEQYF.

V is TRBV20-1 and J is TRBJ2-7; D perhaps matches TRBD1 (5 bases). The germline V and J ends were trimmed by 2 bases and 2 bases, with 22 bases remaining between them. Germline V CDR1 and CDR2: DFQATT, SNEGSKA (reference sequence). The CDR3 has 17 residues. CDR3 nucleotides: TGCAGTGCTAGACCTAGAATACAGGCGTTTCTAACCTACGAGCAGTACTTC. Amino acid sequence: CSARPRIQAFLTYEQYF.

This chain joins TRBV11-2 and TRBJ1-6; maybe TRBD1 (6 bases). The germline gives CDR1 SGHAT, CDR2 FQNNGV. CDR3 length: 17 residues. Deletions cut 6 bases from V and 7 bases from J, with 22 bases between. The CDR3 DNA follows: TGTGCCAGCAGTCTTAGGGGGGGAGGCTTTGGGAATTCACCCCTCCACTTT. It translates to CASSLRGGGFGNSPLHF. Full variable domain (rest looked up from reference TRBV11-2 and TRBJ1-6): EAGVAQSPRYKIIEKRQSVAFWCNPISGHATLYWYQQILGQGPKLLIQFQNNGVVDDSQLPKDRFSAERLKGVDSTLKIQPAKLEDSAVYLCASSLRGGGFGNSPLHFGNGTRLTVT.

This clonotype was seen more than once but under ten times. The V and J genes are TRBV24-1 and TRBJ1-2; no clear D gene. This CDR3 has 13 amino acids. The germline CDR1 and CDR2 sequences are KGHDR and SFDVKD. The V gene lost 4 bases and the J gene lost 5 bases, with 10 bases spanning the gap. The CDR3 DNA is TGTGCCACCAGTGACGGAGGAGGATATGGCTACACCTTC. This gives the protein CATSDGGGYGYTF.

J is TRBJ2-1 and V is TRBV20-1; 11 positions agree with TRBD1. This CDR3 contains 13 residues. In germline, CDR1 is DFQATT, CDR2 SNEGSKA (reference sequence). The V segment lost 3 bases and the J segment 7 bases; nucleotides outside the gene matches: 2. CDR3 in amino acids: CSARGQGGNEQFF. CDR3 DNA: TGCAGTGCTAGGGGACAGGGGGGGAATGAGCAGTTCTTC.

This clonotype came up a few times. V gene TRBV10-3 combines with J gene TRBJ1-4, with no clear D. V was pared by 4 bases and J by 5 bases, with 8 bases between. The germline CDR1 and CDR2 sequences are ENHRY and SYGVKD. The CDR3 extends over 13 amino acids. CDR3 nucleotides: TGTGCCATCAGTGGTGGAGGGAATGAAAAACTGTTTTTT. Translating it yields CAISGGGNEKLFF.

The genes are TRBV18 and TRBJ2-1, with 16 bases matching TRBD2. The germline gives CDR1 KGHSH, CDR2 LQKENI. This CDR3 region has 17 residues. V shed 3 bases, J shed 13 bases, and the junction held 12 bases outside the gene matches. CDR3 residues: CASSPEGTSGGAKSQFF. The CDR3 nucleotides are TGTGCCAGCTCACCGGAAGGGACTAGCGGGGGGGCCAAGAGTCAGTTCTTC.

This clonotype has a count of ten or more. The chain links TRBV12-3 or TRBV12-4 to TRBJ2-6, with D perhaps TRBD2 (6 bases). The V and J ends lost 8 bases and 2 bases respectively, with 19 bases between them. CDR3 length: 17 amino acids. CDR3 protein: CASRPPRRGAGANVLTF. Here the CDR3 DNA reads TGTGCCAGCCGTCCTCCTCGGAGGGGAGCTGGGGCCAACGTCCTGACTTTC.

The chain employs TRBV20-1 and TRBJ2-3, with a weak D call TRBD1 (5 bases). Germline V gene data show CDR1 as DFQATT and CDR2 as SNEGSKA (reference sequence). CDR3 length: 16 residues. CDR3 sequence reads: CSADSDSLLSTDTQYF. Here the CDR3 DNA reads TGCAGCGCCGACAGCGATAGCCTCCTTAGCACAGATACGCAGTATTTT.

This clonotype was picked up a small number of times. This chain joins TRBV20-1 and TRBJ1-1; the D is unclear. CDR3 size: 12 residues. Between the trimmed V and J ends, which lost 5 bases and 3 bases, there was a span of 10 bases. Germline CDR1 is DFQATT and CDR2 is SNEGSKA (reference sequence). The CDR3 sequence: CSAGSAYTEAFF. CDR3 nucleotide sequence: TGCAGTGCTGGCTCGGCATACACTGAAGCTTTCTTT.